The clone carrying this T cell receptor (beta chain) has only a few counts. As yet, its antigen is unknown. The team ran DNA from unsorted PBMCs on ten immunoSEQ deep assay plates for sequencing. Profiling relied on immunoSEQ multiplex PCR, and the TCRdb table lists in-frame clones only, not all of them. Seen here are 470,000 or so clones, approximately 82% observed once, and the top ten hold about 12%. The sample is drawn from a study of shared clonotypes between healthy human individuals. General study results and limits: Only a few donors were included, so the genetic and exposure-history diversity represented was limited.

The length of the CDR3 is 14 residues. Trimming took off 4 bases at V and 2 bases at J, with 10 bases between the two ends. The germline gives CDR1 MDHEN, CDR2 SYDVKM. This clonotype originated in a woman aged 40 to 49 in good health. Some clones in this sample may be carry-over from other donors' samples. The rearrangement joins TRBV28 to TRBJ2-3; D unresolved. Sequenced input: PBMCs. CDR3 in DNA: TGTGCCAGCAGTTACGAACATACCACAGATACGCAGTATTTT. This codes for CASSYEHTTDTQYF.